A selection of T cell receptor beta chains follows, all from one sample in a study of cytomegalovirus exposure and HLA in healthy donors. Data came from immunoSEQ multiplex PCR; TCRdb stores just in-frame clones and leaves some out. This sample carries about 190,000 clones, roughly 80% of them seen once, and the ten largest clones take around 3%. Sequencing was done on a sample of PBMCs. All receptors derive from a woman in her forties or fifties in good health and CMV-seropositive. Both conserved end residues are part of each CDR3. D genes are given only for firm matches. Size values are once, few and many counts, or a class for expanded clones, and some rows have none.

d_gene,j_gene,v_gene,abundance,CDR3aa,CDR3nt
TRBD2,TRBJ2-7,TRBV2,-,CASSGTSGTYEQYF,TGTGCCAGCAGTGGGACTAGCGGGACTTACGAGCAGTACTTC
TRBD2,TRBJ2-3,TRBV6-7,-,CASSYQERGGGAQYF,TGTGCCAGCAGTTACCAGGAGCGGGGGGGCGGGGCGCAGTATTTT
TRBD1,TRBJ1-2,TRBV19,-,CASSIHRGPEGYTF,TGTGCCAGTAGTATCCACAGGGGGCCGGAGGGCTACACCTTC
TRBD1,TRBJ1-5,TRBV6-1,-,CASSWTGDNQPQHF,TGTGCCAGCAGTTGGACAGGGGACAATCAGCCCCAGCATTTT
TRBD2,TRBJ2-3,TRBV7-9,-,CASSSLAGVLDTQYF,TGTGCCAGCAGTTCACTAGCGGGGGTTTTAGATACGCAGTATTTT
-,TRBJ2-7,TRBV28,-,CASSLGGGSYEQYF,TGTGCCAGCAGTTTGGGAGGGGGCTCCTACGAGCAGTACTTC
TRBD1,TRBJ1-6,TRBV5-5,-,CASTPQTGSNSPLHF,TGTGCCAGCACTCCCCAGACAGGGTCTAATTCACCCCTCCACTTT
TRBD2,TRBJ2-3,TRBV5-6,-,CASSREGVSVTGADTQYF,TGTGCCAGCAGCCGGGAGGGGGTATCTGTGACTGGCGCAGATACGCAGTATTTT
-,TRBJ2-3,TRBV4-1,-,CASRSKINRLEVSTDTQYF,TGCGCCAGCAGATCCAAGATTAACAGGTTAGAGGTAAGCACAGATACGCAGTATTTT
TRBD2,TRBJ2-1,TRBV5-1,-,CASSPSSGGVRNEQFF,TGCGCCAGCAGCCCAAGTAGCGGGGGAGTCCGCAATGAGCAGTTCTTC
-,TRBJ1-5,TRBV9,once,CASSVEGGNQPQHF,TGTGCCAGCAGCGTAGAAGGAGGCAATCAGCCCCAGCATTTT
TRBD1,TRBJ1-2,TRBV5-1,-,CASSRDGQGLVANYGYTF,TGCGCCAGCAGCCGCGATGGACAGGGGCTTGTAGCTAACTATGGCTACACCTTC
TRBD1,TRBJ1-2,TRBV7-2,-,CASSPGQGESGGYTF,TGTGCCAGCAGCCCTGGACAGGGGGAATCGGGTGGCTACACCTTC
-,TRBJ1-5,TRBV27,-,CASMQVQGNQPQHF,TGTGCCAGCATGCAAGTTCAGGGCAATCAGCCCCAGCATTTT
-,TRBJ2-7,TRBV6-5,-,CASRGTPGEQYF,TGTGCCAGCAGGGGGACTCCTGGGGAGCAGTACTTC
TRBD2,TRBJ2-3,TRBV4-2,-,CASSQELGAGGAGDTQYF,TGTGCCAGCAGCCAAGAGTTAGGAGCGGGGGGGGCCGGAGATACGCAGTATTTT
TRBD1,TRBJ2-7,TRBV28,-,CASTQVSDRGGEQYF,TGTGCCAGCACCCAGGTCTCGGACAGGGGCGGCGAGCAGTACTTC
-,TRBJ2-7,TRBV5-6,-,CASSPEGFRVHEQYF,TGTGCCAGCAGCCCGGAAGGCTTCAGGGTTCACGAGCAGTACTTC
-,TRBJ1-5,TRBV27,-,CASSLSGNHQPQHF,TGTGCCAGCAGTTTATCGGGCAATCATCAGCCCCAGCATTTT
-,TRBJ1-6,TRBV7-3,-,CASSHDRNNSPLHF,TGTGCCAGCAGCCATGACAGGAATAATTCACCCCTCCACTTT
-,TRBJ2-1,TRBV13,-,CASEDRGNEQFF,TGTGCCAGCGAAGATAGGGGCAATGAGCAGTTCTTC
-,TRBJ1-1,TRBV5-8,-,CASSQDATRGNTEAFF,TGTGCCAGCAGCCAAGATGCTACAAGGGGGAACACTGAAGCTTTCTTT
-,TRBJ2-3,TRBV28,-,CATSREDTQYF,TGTGCCACCTCTCGTGAGGATACGCAGTATTTT
-,TRBJ1-2,TRBV5-8,-,CASSGGPLYGYTF,TGTGCCAGCAGCGGGGGCCCACTCTATGGCTACACCTTC
TRBD2,TRBJ2-2,TRBV6-1,-,CVAQAGGTGELFF,TGTGTGGCGCAAGCGGGGGGGACCGGGGAGCTGTTTTTT
TRBD2,TRBJ2-3,TRBV28,-,CASSSRTSRSTDTQYF,TGTGCCAGCAGCTCTAGGACTAGCAGAAGCACAGATACGCAGTATTTT
-,TRBJ2-4,TRBV2,-,CASSPQNIQYF,TGTGCCAGCAGTCCTCAAAACATTCAGTACTTC
TRBD2,TRBJ2-1,TRBV5-1,-,CASSLVELAGGYEQFF,TGCGCCAGCAGCCTAGTGGAACTAGCGGGGGGCTATGAGCAGTTCTTC
-,TRBJ2-1,TRBV18,-,CASSPLNHEIDEQFF,TGTGCCAGCTCACCCTTGAACCATGAGATAGATGAGCAGTTCTTC
TRBD1,TRBJ1-1,TRBV10-2,-,CASRQGSMNTEAFF,TGCGCCAGCCGACAGGGAAGCATGAACACTGAAGCTTTCTTT
-,TRBJ2-5,TRBV4-2,few,CASSQEALQETQYF,TGTGCCAGCAGCCAAGAGGCCCTCCAAGAGACCCAGTACTTC